The present T cell receptor beta chain was sequenced within a study of beta chain features in type 1 diabetes (dated by TCRdb to about 2018). Study-wide context: Patients and healthy donors did not differ in mean age, gender distribution, total cell number or subset yield. In the study, recently diagnosed type 1 diabetes patients and matched healthy donors were compared on the TCRB repertoires of their sorted circulating CD4+ T cell subsets. A total of about 99,000,000 sorted cells were examined across all samples, and RNA yield correlated strongly with the number of cells per subset. Regulatory and stem cell-like memory subsets were isolated from only 8 patients and roughly eight healthy donors, whereas naive and central memory subsets came from all 28 donors. Paper-wide results and their limitations: Naive, central memory and regulatory TCRB repertoires appeared to be more similar among patients than among healthy donors. Patients with type 1 diabetes made fewer insertions and deleted more nucleotides at VDJ recombination sites, implying thymic rearrangement abnormalities. Type 1 diabetes patients showed a moderate but significant shortening of TCRB CDR3 length in all four CD4+ subsets. Because cDNA was sequenced instead of genomic DNA, activated cells with high expression could be over-represented, although the groups did not differ in activation or CD3 levels. Because small numbers of individuals were included in the HLA sub-analyses, any influence of HLA type on TCRB rearrangement was left unresolved. Shorter templates might have been favored by PCR, but patient and control samples were amplified and corrected together, so both groups would have been affected equally by any skew.

The High Capacity cDNA Reverse Transcription Kit was used to reverse transcribe all of the isolated RNA, meaning that expressed TCRB transcripts were what got sequenced. Deep immunoSEQ sequencing was applied to naive, central memory and regulatory T cell samples, giving an average of roughly 3.3 million total reads per sample. Sorted cells were lysed in RLT buffer and RNA was extracted with DNase-treated RNeasy Micro or Mini kits, depending on cell number. To prevent cross-contamination, each cell subset was processed individually, whereas patient and healthy donor samples were processed jointly. The immunoSEQ multiplex PCR was used to amplify TCRB sequences from cDNA, yielding 87-bp fragments that span the CDR3 region. Amplicons were sequenced on the Illumina HiSeq platform. Regarding the original processing steps: PCR bias was corrected computationally using synthetic template baselines, and reads within Hamming distance 2 were collapsed, with unmergeable singletons discarded. Reads were aligned against IMGT to assign V, D and J genes, CDR3 length and insertions or deletions at six rearrangement sites. Within each subset, clonotype counts were normalized to sorted cell number, and only after that were true diversity and Gini coefficients computed with the tcR R package. The overlap coefficient, calculated on TCRB nucleotide sequences, was used to quantify repertoire sharing. Out-of-frame TCRB sequences from naive cells were analyzed to stand in for the pre-selection repertoire. TCRdb re-hosts the immuneACCESS table, in-frame sequences only. Its copies lack some clones; in the studies checked, an unresolved V gene accounts for under half of them, and the cause for the rest is not known. V and J calls and clone size are those listed in that table; D and trimming were worked out from the DNA. In this sample the table shows almost 250,000 clones, less than 15% of which occur a single time. The top ten clonotypes cover about 0.027% of the sample.

CDR1 is given as MGHRA and CDR2 as YSYEKL, both from the germline V gene. Compared with germline, V lacks 0 bases and J lacks 5 bases; bases without a gene match: 19. The CDR3 sequence holds 21 residues, the cysteine and phenylalanine included. Only CDR3 DNA remains: 63 bases, in frame from the first base. Each donor gave one peripheral blood draw, averaging approximately 120 mL, which was collected into heparinised tubes. A BD FACSAria II was used to sort naive, central memory, regulatory and stem cell-like memory CD4+ T cells with a panel that included CD45RO, CCR7, CD25, CD127, CD95 and CD27. Purity was above 95% for every sorted population. Right away, PBMCs were isolated by Lymphoprep density gradient centrifugation and were stained directly, with no culture step. So that batch effects would be minimized, each experiment stained and sorted samples in pairs, pairing one healthy donor with one patient.

This clone was counted only a few times. Its cognate antigen has yet to be identified. Qualities for individual bases were not recorded, and no much larger clone is one base off. This clonotype originated in a middle-aged woman in good health. This sequence uses TRBV4-1 and TRBJ2-1; the junction holds 10 bases that match TRBD2. The sample comprised naive CD4+ T cells from blood. The intended sense of this specimen's cell subset or site label: true naive CD4+ T cells. In nucleotides, the sequence is TGCGCCAGCAGCCAAGAAGGAGCAGCCCCGCTAGCGGGGGAAGGTAACAATGAGCAGTTCTTC. It translates to CASSQEGAAPLAGEGNNEQFF.